This is a list of T cell receptor beta chains from one sample in a study of cytomegalovirus exposure and HLA in healthy donors. Using immunoSEQ multiplex PCR, the repertoire was profiled, and TCRdb retains in-frame clones only, with some absent. The sample holds some 180,000 clones, around 80% seen once. Sequencing input: PBMCs. These receptors were collected from a woman in her twenties or thirties in good health and CMV-seronegative. The conserved cysteine and the conserved F or W are not part of the CDR3 here.

CDR3aa	v_gene	j_gene
ASSGGQGSSYEQY	TRBV6-1	TRBJ2-7
ASSSLDRGRFEQY	TRBV6-6	TRBJ2-7
ASSLQVPATNEKLF	TRBV28	TRBJ1-4
ASRIGQGGYT	TRBV6-5	TRBJ1-2
ASSPLGIPYEQY	TRBV6-6	TRBJ2-7
ASSDSGELF	TRBV25-1	TRBJ2-2
ASSQTSIQTASYNEQF	TRBV4-1	TRBJ2-1
AWRSVNEKLF	TRBV30	TRBJ1-4
ASSLFPGNTGELF	TRBV5-1	TRBJ2-2
ASSPGWTGGPYEQY	TRBV5-1	TRBJ2-7
ASGPATGSSTDTQY	TRBV5-1	TRBJ2-3
ASSLSTGSYEQY	TRBV7-9	TRBJ2-7
ASSDGLAGEAQF	TRBV6-6	TRBJ2-1
ASSQASGRAVTDTQY	TRBV4-2	TRBJ2-3
ASGNGGFYEQY	TRBV27	TRBJ2-7
AWDSGGGADTQY	TRBV30	TRBJ2-3